These T cell receptor beta chains were read from a single sample in a study of T-cell memory formation after mild COVID-19. TCRdb re-called the 5' RACE reads through MiXCR, storing one row per CDR3 protein. Among 90,000 to 120,000 distinct CDR3 sequences, approximately 15% were seen once, and the ten largest hold 39%. Material for sequencing was PBMCs or a T cell subset sorted from them (not recorded which). The receptors were sampled from a man younger than 35 who had mild COVID-19 (a few samples of this study predate the infection). Cell type and time point are not known. The CDR3 runs from the conserved cysteine through the conserved F or W. The D gene is left open where the match is weak. Clone size is given for some rows only: seen once, a few or many times, or a class if the clone is expanded.

D gene | J gene | V gene | clone size | CDR3 protein | CDR3 DNA
. | TRBJ2-5 | TRBV10-3 | few | CAISEYPDQETQYF | TGTGCCATCAGTGAGTATCCTGACCAAGAGACCCAGTACTTC
. | TRBJ2-1 | TRBV7-9 | . | CASSTDSSYNEQFF | TGTGCCAGCAGCACCGACAGCTCCTACAATGAGCAGTTCTTC
. | TRBJ2-1 | TRBV5-5 | few | CASRPPDGSSYNEQFF | TGTGCCAGCAGGCCACCCGACGGGAGCTCCTACAATGAGCAGTTCTTC
TRBD2 | TRBJ2-3 | TRBV27 | few | CSSSYLAVGSGESGRTDTQYF | TGTTCCAGCAGTTACCTCGCCGTGGGAAGCGGGGAGTCTGGAAGGACAGATACGCAGTATTTT
. | TRBJ2-4 | TRBV19 | . | CASSIGRGPRENIQYF | TGTGCCAGTAGTATCGGGCGGGGGCCGAGGGAAAACATTCAGTACTTC
TRBD2 | TRBJ2-3 | TRBV4-3 | few | CASSRRAGGTTDTQYF | TGCGCCAGCAGCCGACGAGCGGGGGGCACAACAGATACGCAGTATTTT
. | TRBJ2-3 | TRBV6-5 | few | CASSYSSAVEGSQYF | TGTGCCAGCAGTTACTCGTCGGCAGTGGAAGGGTCGCAGTATTTT
TRBD2 | TRBJ2-1 | TRBV7-2 | few | CASSLSSGGRFKNEQFF | TGTGCCAGCAGCTTATCCAGCGGGGGCCGTTTTAAGAATGAGCAGTTCTTC
. | TRBJ1-1 | TRBV5-6 | . | CASSLESSTEAFF | TGTGCCAGCAGCTTGGAGAGTTCCACTGAAGCTTTCTTT
. | TRBJ2-1 | TRBV29-1 | . | CSVEEVLEQFF | TGCAGCGTTGAGGAAGTGCTTGAGCAGTTCTTC
. | TRBJ2-1 | TRBV3-1 | few | CASSHLGSYENEQFF | TGTGCCAGCAGCCATTTAGGGAGTTACGAAAATGAGCAGTTCTTC
TRBD2 | TRBJ2-1 | TRBV12-3/TRBV12-4 | few | CASTYLAGGPDEQFF | TGTGCCAGCACGTATCTAGCGGGGGGGCCGGATGAGCAGTTCTTC
. | TRBJ2-1 | TRBV6-5 | many | CSAGPLYNEQFF | TGTTCGGCGGGCCCCCTCTACAATGAGCAGTTCTTC
. | TRBJ1-6 | TRBV7-9 | many | CASSPPLQGLGSPLHF | TGTGCCAGCAGCCCACCGTTACAGGGCCTTGGTTCACCCCTCCACTTT
TRBD1 | TRBJ2-7 | TRBV5-1 | few | CASSSQGASYEQYF | TGCGCCAGCAGCTCCCAGGGGGCCTCCTACGAGCAGTACTTC
. | TRBJ2-7 | TRBV11-2 | . | CASSLAPGEAYEQYF | TGTGCCAGCAGCTTAGCTCCGGGGGAGGCCTACGAGCAGTACTTC
. | TRBJ2-7 | TRBV14 | . | CASSQVVCEVCEQYF | TGTGCCAGCAGCCAAGTGGTCTGTGAGGTTTGCGAGCAGTACTTC
TRBD2 | TRBJ2-1 | TRBV6-5 | . | CASSQRTSGGVEQFF | TGTGCCAGCAGTCAAAGGACTAGCGGGGGAGTGGAGCAGTTCTTC
TRBD1 | TRBJ1-2 | TRBV10-3 | . | CAISVGQAGLYGYTF | TGTGCCATCAGTGTTGGACAGGCGGGCCTCTATGGCTACACCTTC
TRBD2 | TRBJ2-3 | TRBV9 | once | CASSAGLAGGTDTQYF | TGTGCCAGCAGCGCGGGACTAGCGGGGGGCACAGATACGCAGTATTTT
. | TRBJ1-1 | TRBV12-5 | few | CASGWGRLNTEAFF | TGTGCTAGTGGTTGGGGACGGTTGAACACTGAAGCTTTCTTT
. | TRBJ1-1 | TRBV6-2/TRBV6-3 | many | CASTSGREWAEAF | TGTGCCAGCACTTCGGGCCGCGAATGGGCTGAAGCTTTT
. | TRBJ2-3 | TRBV27 | many | CASRSRGYPGTDTQYF | TGTGCCAGCAGGTCTAGGGGCTATCCAGGAACAGATACGCAGTATTTT
TRBD2 | TRBJ2-3 | TRBV2 | many | CASSLAGSTDTQYF | TGTGCCAGCAGCCTAGCGGGGAGCACAGATACGCAGTATTTT
. | TRBJ2-7 | TRBV4-1 | few | CASSQSTGSSYEQYF | TGCGCCAGCAGCCAATCGACCGGGAGCTCCTACGAGCAGTACTTC
. | TRBJ2-7 | TRBV10-2 | few | CASQTGQFYEQYF | TGCGCCAGCCAAACCGGACAATTCTACGAGCAGTACTTC
TRBD1 | TRBJ2-5 | TRBV7-2 | . | CASSLHRTGTETQYF | TGTGCCAGCAGCTTACATCGGACAGGGACAGAGACCCAGTACTTC